This T cell receptor (beta chain) is drawn from a study of vaccination and CD4 T cells after COVID-19. This CDR3 is 14 amino acids long. Looked up from germline, CDR1 is GTSNPN and CDR2 is SVGIG (reference sequence). Trimming stripped 5 bases from V and 0 bases from J, with 13 bases between. On this clonotype: The target antigen is unknown.

Cultured CD4+ T cell DNA was sequenced using the Oncomine TCR Beta short-read assay. MiXCR, applied by TCRdb to the PCR reads, yields one record per CDR3 protein. The data show about 20,000 distinct CDR3 sequences, around 45% seen once. Treatment meaning: roughly ten-day PBMC culture with coronavirus spike peptide pools or control peptides (ViraFEST assay). This clonotype was obtained from a human donor who had recovered from COVID-19. The genes are TRBV30 and TRBJ1-2; no reliable D call. Specimen: CD4+ T cells from blood, cultured in vitro, collected after SARS-CoV-2 vaccination. CDR3 sequence (DNA): TGTGCCTGGGGCCGCGGACGGGCTAACTATGGCTACACCTTC. This gives the protein CAWGRGRANYGYTF. The full variable domain, in which reference TRBV30 and TRBJ1-2 provide the parts outside the CDR3, is SQTIHQWPATLVQPVGSPLSLECTVEGTSNPNLYWYRQAAGRGLQLLFYSVGIGQISSEVPQNLSASRPQDRQFILSSKKLLLSDSGFYLCAWGRGRANYGYTFGSGTRLTVV.